This T cell receptor (beta chain) derives from a study of CD8+CD57+ T cells in acquired aplastic anemia. About the study: The DNA of sorted CD4+ and CD8+ cells averaged roughly 3 ug.

Overall study findings and caveats: Researchers reported that CD8+ Simpson's diversity was not significantly different in patients versus controls. Patients and controls turned out to have twenty-nine CD8+ CDR3 sequences in common.

This clonotype was counted a few times. Its antigen is unknown. Genomic DNA was employed as the template in profiling TCR beta VDJ and CDR3. Each CDR3 protein is one row after TCRdb ran MiXCR on the reads. Among about 180,000 distinct CDR3 sequences listed, approximately 48% were seen once. Flow cytometry had shown expanded CD8+CD57+ cells in the patients chosen for sequencing. Patients had undergone no therapy by the time their blood was sampled. The germline V gene encodes CDR1 SNHLY and CDR2 FYNNEI. Trimming took 8 bases from V and 4 from J; bases not matched to a gene: 7. The CDR3 covers 13 residues.

Sequenced sample: sorted CD4+, CD8+, or CD8+CD57+ T cells (not recorded which) from PBMCs. This clonotype was obtained from a human donor with aplastic anemia. V usage is TRBV2 and J usage is TRBJ1-1, with 7 bases aligning to TRBD1. Here the CDR3 reads CASVGTASTEAFF. CDR3 DNA: TGTGCCAGCGTGGGGACAGCATCCACTGAAGCTTTCTTT.